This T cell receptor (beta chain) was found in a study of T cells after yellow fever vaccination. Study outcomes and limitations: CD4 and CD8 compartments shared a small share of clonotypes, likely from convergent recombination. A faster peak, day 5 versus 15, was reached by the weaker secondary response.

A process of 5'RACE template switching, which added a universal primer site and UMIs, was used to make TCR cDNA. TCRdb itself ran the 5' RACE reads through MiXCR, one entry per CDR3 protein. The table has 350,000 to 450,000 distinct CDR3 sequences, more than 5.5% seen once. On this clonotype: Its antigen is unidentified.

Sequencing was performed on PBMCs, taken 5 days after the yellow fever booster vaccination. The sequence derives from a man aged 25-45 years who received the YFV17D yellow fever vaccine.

The CDR3 DNA is TGCGCCAGCAGCGTAGGACAGGGGGACACAACGCAGTATTTT. This gives the protein CASSVGQGDTTQYF. The genes are TRBV5-1 and TRBJ2-3; 10 bases fit TRBD1. The CDR3 is made up of 14 amino acids. Germline trimming cut 4 bases from V and 9 bases from J; bases unmatched to any gene: 8. Germline values: CDR1 SGHRS, CDR2 YFSETQ.